This passage covers 20 T cell receptor beta chains from one sample sequenced in a study of monozygotic twins with inflammatory bowel disease. TCRdb reprocessed the 5' RACE reads, keeping one entry per CDR3 protein, no DNA. This sample's table has 140,000 to 150,000 distinct CDR3 sequences. Sample: blood. The receptors shown here come from a human donor with ulcerative colitis or Crohn's disease, or a healthy co-twin of an affected twin (not recorded which).

This sequence joins TRBV18 and TRBJ2-5. Germline CDR1 and CDR2: KGHSH and LQKENI. This CDR3 contains 11 residues. The CDR3 here is CASSPEETQYF.

The rearrangement joins TRBV5-4 to TRBJ2-4; TCRdb proposes TRBD1, but this gene call is untestable without DNA. From germline, CDR1 is SGHNT and CDR2 YYREEE (reference sequence). The CDR3 has 16 amino acids. The CDR3 sequence: CASSLEGRLAKNIQYF.

The chain couples TRBV29-1 to TRBJ2-2; TCRdb gives TRBD2 as the D gene, but with no DNA this cannot be confirmed. CDR3 length equals 14 residues. CDR1 is SQVTM, CDR2 ANQGSEA, per germline. CDR3: CSVELAGGTGELFF.

The V call is TRBV9, the J call TRBJ1-5; TCRdb lists TRBD1, though no DNA is available to test this call. Germline-derived CDR1 and CDR2 are SGDLS and YYNGEE. The CDR3 runs 14 residues. The CDR3 region is CASSAGDSNQPQHF. Full variable domain (rest looked up from reference TRBV9 and TRBJ1-5): DSGVTQTPKHLITATGQRVTLRCSPRSGDLSVYWYQQSLDQGLQFLIQYYNGEERAKGNILERFSAQQFPDLHSELNLSSLELGDSALYFCASSAGDSNQPQHFGDGTRLSIL.

V is TRBV5-1 and J is TRBJ1-1. This CDR3 comprises 14 residues. Per the germline V gene, CDR1 is SGHRS and CDR2 is YFSETQ. The CDR3: CASSGGVMNTEAFF.

The chain has TRBV6-5 and TRBJ1-4. The CDR3 extends over 15 amino acids. Germline V gene lookup returns CDR1 MNHEY and CDR2 SVGAGI. CDR3: CASSYSDGFYEKLFF.

This chain connects TRBV30 to TRBJ2-7; as DNA is missing, the TRBD1 call by TCRdb cannot be tested. CDR1 is GTSNPN, CDR2 SVGIG, per germline (reference sequence). The CDR3 has 15 amino acids. The CDR3 sequence: CAWSEKGQLRYEQYF.

J is TRBJ2-1 and V is TRBV19; the D gene TCRdb calls, TRBD1, cannot be checked with no DNA. This CDR3 is built from 12 residues. The germline gives CDR1 LNHDA, CDR2 SQIVND (reference sequence). This CDR3 is CASSRSGNEQFF.

This CDR3 is CASSRLGQGAHEQYF. This chain links TRBV12-3 or TRBV12-4 with TRBJ2-7; there is no DNA to check the TCRdb D call of TRBD1. CDR3 size: 15 residues.

This chain's CDR3 is CAVKMPGTDYGYTF. The chain uses TRBV10-3 and TRBJ1-2; the TRBD1 assignment by TCRdb is unverifiable without DNA. The CDR3 consists of 14 residues. Germline values: CDR1 ENHRY, CDR2 SYGVKD.

This rearrangement joins TRBV5-1 to TRBJ1-1; the D gene TCRdb calls, TRBD1, cannot be checked with no DNA. This CDR3 is built from 14 residues. CDR1 and CDR2 from the germline V gene are SGHRS and YFSETQ. The CDR3: CASSLGTANAEAFF.

The rearrangement uses TRBV5-1 and TRBJ1-6; TCRdb's D call of TRBD1 is untestable without DNA. The CDR3 length is 17 residues. Germline V lookup: CDR1 SGHRS, CDR2 YFSETQ. CDR3 amino acids: CASSLERGQSYNSPLHF.

This sequence joins TRBV29-1 and TRBJ2-7; lacking DNA, the TRBD1 call made by TCRdb goes unchecked. The length of the CDR3 is 13 residues. Germline CDR1 and CDR2: SQVTM and ANQGSEA. CDR3 protein: CSVATGGSAEQYF.

The chain is built from TRBV4-2 and TRBJ2-6. There are 14 residues in the CDR3. Per the germline V gene, CDR1 is LGHNA and CDR2 is YNFKEQ. The CDR3 region is CASSQDLGFSVLTF.

The chain links TRBV6-2 or TRBV6-3 to TRBJ2-7. Germline CDR1 reads MNHEY; CDR2 reads SVGEGT. This CDR3 has 15 residues. This chain's CDR3 is CASRVNVAGSYEQYF.

This rearrangement joins TRBV19 to TRBJ2-2. Germline V gives CDR1 LNHDA, CDR2 SQIVND (reference sequence). This CDR3 spans 14 amino acids. CDR3: CASSIATTTGELFF.

The rearrangement uses TRBV7-7 and TRBJ2-3; no DNA is available, so the TRBD1 call from TCRdb remains unchecked. The V gene's germline CDR1 is SSHAT and CDR2 FNYEAQ (reference sequence). This CDR3 has 14 amino acids. CDR3 sequence reads: CASTGTRVTDTQYF.

V and J are TRBV14 and TRBJ1-1. The germline CDR1 and CDR2 sequences are SGHDN and FVKESK. The CDR3 totals 13 residues. The CDR3: CASSQVTYAEAFF.

The rearrangement links TRBV19 to TRBJ2-5; with no DNA, the TCRdb D assignment of TRBD1 cannot be verified. Germline V gives CDR1 LNHDA, CDR2 SQIVND (reference sequence). The CDR3 runs to 13 residues. Here the CDR3 reads CASSKDRQETQYF.

The chain is built from TRBV9 and TRBJ1-2; TCRdb designates TRBD1, a call that cannot be tested without DNA. The germline V gene has CDR1 SGDLS and CDR2 YYNGEE. The CDR3 loop spans 14 amino acids. CDR3 loop: CASSARDRGYGYTF. Looking up the rest from reference TRBV9 and TRBJ1-2 gives the full variable domain: DSGVTQTPKHLITATGQRVTLRCSPRSGDLSVYWYQQSLDQGLQFLIQYYNGEERAKGNILERFSAQQFPDLHSELNLSSLELGDSALYFCASSARDRGYGYTFGSGTRLTVV.